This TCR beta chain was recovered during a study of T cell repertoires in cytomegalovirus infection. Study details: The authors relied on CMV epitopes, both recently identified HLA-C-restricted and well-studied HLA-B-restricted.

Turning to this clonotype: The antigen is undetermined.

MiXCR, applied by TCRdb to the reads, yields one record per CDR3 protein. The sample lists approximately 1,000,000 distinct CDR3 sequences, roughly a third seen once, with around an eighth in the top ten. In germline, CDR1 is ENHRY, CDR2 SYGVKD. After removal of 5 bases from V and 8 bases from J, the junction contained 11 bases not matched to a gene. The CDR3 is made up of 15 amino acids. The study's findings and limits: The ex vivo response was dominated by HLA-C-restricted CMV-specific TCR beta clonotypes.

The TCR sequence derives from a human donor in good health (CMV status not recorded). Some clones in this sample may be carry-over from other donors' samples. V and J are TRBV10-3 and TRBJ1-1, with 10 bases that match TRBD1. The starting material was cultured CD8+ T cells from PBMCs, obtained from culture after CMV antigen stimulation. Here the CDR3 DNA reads TGTGCCATCAGTAGCCCGGGACAGGGGCAAAAAGAAGCTTTCTTT. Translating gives CAISSPGQGQKEAFF.